The 32 T cell receptor beta chains in this list originate from one sample, sequenced in a study of CD8+ T cells in alopecia areata. Extraction of RNA preceded its reverse transcription into cDNA, which served as the sequencing template. Using immunoSEQ multiplex PCR, the repertoire was profiled, and TCRdb retains in-frame clones only, with some absent. The sample has under 350,000 clones, 58% seen once. The treatment: oral pan-JAK inhibitor, 5-10 mg twice daily. Sequences were derived from CD4+ T cells sorted from blood, sampled at week 24, from a patient treated with tofacitinib. The origin of the receptors is a human donor with alopecia areata.

The sample holds one count of this clone. The chain employs TRBV4-1 and TRBJ1-1, with 8 bases identical to TRBD1. The CDR3 covers 14 residues. V lost 1 base, J lost 5 bases, and 3 bases stayed unmatched. CDR1 MGHRA and CDR2 YSYEKL come from the germline V gene. DNA for the CDR3: TGCGCCAGCAGCCAAGGGACAGGGCGTACTGAAGCTTTCTTT. This gives the protein CASSQGTGRTEAFF.

This clone came up a few times. One junction end disagrees with the germline gene, perhaps due to a read error. CDR3 in amino acids: CSVDGQGVDF. CDR3 nucleotide sequence: TGCAGCGTTGACGGACAGGGAGTAGACTTC. The V call is TRBV29-1, the J call TRBJ1-2; 8 bases map to TRBD1. From germline, CDR1 is SQVTM and CDR2 ANQGSEA. The CDR3 extends over 10 amino acids.

This clone has a single count. V usage is TRBV30 and J usage is TRBJ1-2; no firm D call. Trimming cost V 3 bases and J 6 bases, with 14 bases left between them. The germline gives CDR1 GTSNPN, CDR2 SVGIG (reference sequence). The CDR3 has 13 residues. DNA for the CDR3: TGTGCCTGGAGGGCAGCTACCCTCGATGGCTACACCTTC. It codes for CAWRAATLDGYTF.

This chain uses TRBV5-1 with TRBJ2-1; TRBD1 matches at 12 bases. Trimming took 6 bases from V and 7 from J; bases not matched to a gene: 8. Looked up from germline, CDR1 is SGHRS and CDR2 is YFSETQ. The CDR3 sequence is 15 residues long. This CDR3 is CASIPGQGANNEQFF. In nucleotides, the CDR3 is TGCGCCAGCATCCCGGGACAGGGGGCTAATAATGAGCAGTTCTTC.

The chain has TRBV13 and TRBJ2-7, with a possible D match to TRBD1 (6 bases). The germline V and J ends were trimmed by 3 bases and 4 bases, with 22 bases remaining between them. The CDR3 has 17 amino acids. Germline V gene lookup returns CDR1 PRHDT and CDR2 FYEKMQ (reference sequence). The CDR3, as DNA: TGTGCCAGCAGCTTTAAGGGTTTGGGGGCGATGGATTACGAGCAGTACTTC. Translated, it gives CASSFKGLGAMDYEQYF.

This sequence joins TRBV30 and TRBJ2-3; D remains ambiguous. The germline V gene has CDR1 GTSNPN and CDR2 SVGIG (reference sequence). The CDR3 covers 10 residues. V lost 1 base and J 8 bases, leaving 4 bases between the germline ends. The CDR3 loop is CAWSGLTQYF. In nucleotides, the CDR3 is TGTGCCTGGAGTGGGCTTACGCAGTATTTT.

The chain links TRBV5-4 to TRBJ2-5; D is possibly TRBD1 or TRBD2 (5 bases each). Germline V gives CDR1 SGHNT, CDR2 YYREEE (reference sequence). This CDR3 has 13 amino acids. V was shortened by 7 bases and J by 3 bases, with 13 bases between the two germline ends. DNA of the CDR3: TGTGCCAGCGGGGGAACAACCGAAGAGACCCAGTACTTC. Protein sequence: CASGGTTEETQYF.

This clone was seen only a few times. This CDR3 is CASSTPRQGWNSPLHF. The DNA of the CDR3 is TGTGCCAGCAGCACCCCCCGACAGGGGTGGAATTCACCCCTCCACTTT. The V call is TRBV7-9, the J call TRBJ1-6, with TRBD1 matching over 8 bases. The V gene end was trimmed by 5 bases and the J gene end by 7 bases; junction bases not matched to a gene: 10. The CDR3 spans 16 residues. Germline V CDR1 and CDR2: SEHNR, FQNEAQ (reference sequence). Looking up the rest from reference TRBV7-9 and TRBJ1-6 gives the full variable domain: DTGVSQNPRHKITKRGQNVTFRCDPISEHNRLYWYRQTLGQGPEFLTYFQNEAQLEKSRLLSDRFSAERPKGSFSTLEIQRTEQGDSAMYLCASSTPRQGWNSPLHFGNGTRLTVT.

The genes are TRBV27 and TRBJ1-6; TRBD1 matches at 9 bases. Per germline, CDR1 MNHEY and CDR2 SMNVEV (reference sequence). V lost 2 bases, J lost 13 bases, and 12 bases stayed unmatched. CDR3 length: 16 residues. The CDR3 loop is CASSLSAGQGKVPLHF. The CDR3 DNA is TGTGCCAGCAGTTTAAGTGCGGGACAGGGAAAGGTCCCCCTCCACTTT.

This clone was observed a handful of times. V usage is TRBV7-9 and J usage is TRBJ1-1; TRBD1 might be the D (6 bases). Trimming cost V 1 base and J 5 bases, with 14 bases left between them. Germline V lookup: CDR1 SEHNR, CDR2 FQNEAQ (reference sequence). The length of the CDR3 is 15 residues. CDR3 in amino acids: CASSLVGGLGTEAFF. The CDR3 bases are TGTGCCAGCAGCTTAGTGGGGGGGCTTGGAACTGAAGCTTTCTTT.

This clone came up a few times. This chain joins TRBV5-1 and TRBJ2-7; D unresolved. This CDR3 is 14 amino acids long. In germline, CDR1 is SGHRS, CDR2 YFSETQ. V was shortened by 0 bases and J by 5 bases, with 12 bases between the two germline ends. The CDR3 nucleotides are TGCGCCAGCAGCTTGGGGTCATCAGCAGACGAGCAGTACTTC. Translating it yields CASSLGSSADEQYF.

Notes on this clone: The same CDR3 also results from other DNA sequences found in this sample. The V call is TRBV30, the J call TRBJ1-1; weak D call: TRBD1 (6 bases). CDR1 is GTSNPN, CDR2 SVGIG, per germline (reference sequence). There are 13 residues in the CDR3. With 3 bases removed from V and 0 bases from J, the gap between germline ends came to 8 bases. CDR3 DNA sequence: TGTGCCTGGAGAGGACAGCTGAACACTGAAGCTTTCTTT. Translated, it gives CAWRGQLNTEAFF. The full variable domain, completed using reference TRBV30 and TRBJ1-1, is SQTIHQWPATLVQPVGSPLSLECTVEGTSNPNLYWYRQAAGRGLQLLFYSVGIGQISSEVPQNLSASRPQDRQFILSSKKLLLSDSGFYLCAWRGQLNTEAFFGQGTRLTVV.

V usage is TRBV6-1 and J usage is TRBJ2-7; 8 nucleotides line up with TRBD1. There are 13 residues in the CDR3. Germline lookup yields CDR1 MNHNS and CDR2 SASEGT. Trimming at V came to 10 bases and at J to 2 bases, leaving 7 bases not matched to a gene. CDR3 bases: TGTGCCAACCTGGACAGGGCGACCTACGAGCAGTACTTC. Residues: CANLDRATYEQYF.

The V and J genes are TRBV28 and TRBJ1-1, with D possibly matching TRBD1 (6 bases). In germline, CDR1 is MDHEN, CDR2 SYDVKM. V lost 7 bases, J lost 6 bases, and 12 bases lay in between. This CDR3 contains 12 residues. The chain's CDR3 is CASKQGNSEAFF. CDR3 bases: TGTGCCAGCAAACAGGGTAACTCTGAAGCTTTCTTT.

This clone is a singleton in its sample. J is TRBJ2-1 and V is TRBV15; the match to TRBD2 covers 12 bases. V lost 0 bases to trimming and J lost 7 bases; unmatched junction nucleotides: 4. The germline V gene has CDR1 LNHNV and CDR2 YYDKDF (reference sequence). The CDR3 runs 16 residues. As DNA, the CDR3 is TGTGCCACCAGCAGAGACCTAGCGGGGGGGTTAAATGAGCAGTTCTTC. Its translation: CATSRDLAGGLNEQFF.

The J gene is TRBJ2-7, the V gene TRBV7-2, with D perhaps TRBD1 or TRBD2 (7 bases each). Germline CDR1 and CDR2: SGHTA and FQGNSA. The CDR3 covers 15 residues. Trimming pared 5 bases from V and 2 bases from J, leaving 16 bases between. CDR3 loop: CASSPQGGRTYEQYF. For the CDR3, the DNA is TGTGCCAGCAGCCCCCAGGGGGGGCGAACCTACGAGCAGTACTTC.

The CDR3 nucleotides are TGTGCCTGGAGTCCGGACAGCCGTTCGCCCCAGCATTTT. This translates into CAWSPDSRSPQHF. V gene TRBV30 combines with J gene TRBJ1-5; possibly TRBD1 for D (6 bases). From germline, CDR1 is GTSNPN and CDR2 SVGIG (reference sequence). This CDR3 has 13 amino acids. Trimming removed 2 bases at V and 9 bases at J, with 14 bases between.

V and J are TRBV28 and TRBJ2-1; 8 positions agree with TRBD2. With 8 bases clipped from V and 2 bases from J, the junction kept 5 bases outside the gene matches. Germline V gene lookup returns CDR1 MDHEN and CDR2 SYDVKM. The CDR3 totals 14 residues. The CDR3 protein is CASGGGGPYNEQFF. CDR3 DNA sequence: TGTGCCAGCGGCGGCGGGGGGCCCTACAATGAGCAGTTCTTC.

This clone occurred once. V gene TRBV20-1 combines with J gene TRBJ2-7, with no clear D. The CDR3 totals 11 residues. Germline lookup yields CDR1 DFQATT and CDR2 SNEGSKA (reference sequence). Trimming took off 6 bases at V and 6 bases at J, with 12 bases between the two ends. In DNA form, the CDR3 reads TGCAGTGCCACCGATCATGGCGAGCAGTACTTC. It codes for CSATDHGEQYF.

On this clone: Other DNA variants within this sample encode the same CDR3. The chain has TRBV5-4 and TRBJ2-3; 8 bases are a match to TRBD1. CDR1 is SGHNT and CDR2 is YYREEE in the germline V gene (reference sequence). Trimming at V came to 0 bases and at J to 1 base, leaving 1 base not matched to a gene. CDR3 length: 15 residues. CDR3 coding DNA: TGTGCCAGCAGCTTGGCAGGGGGCGGCACAGATACGCAGTATTTT. It encodes CASSLAGGGTDTQYF.

The rearrangement joins TRBV9 to TRBJ2-1; D gene ambiguous. V was clipped by 7 bases and J by 7 bases, with 12 bases between them. Germline values: CDR1 SGDLS, CDR2 YYNGEE. This CDR3 region has 12 residues. The CDR3 is CASGPHNNEQFF. CDR3 nucleotide sequence: TGTGCCAGCGGTCCCCACAATAATGAGCAGTTCTTC.

The chain employs TRBV7-2 and TRBJ2-1, with TRBD2 as a possible D gene (6 bases). V gave up 1 base and J gave up 5 bases, with 15 bases separating them. Germline V gene data show CDR1 as SGHTA and CDR2 as FQGNSA. The CDR3 has 16 residues. The CDR3 bases are TGTGCCAGCAGCTTAGATGTAGCGGCTATTAACAATGAGCAGTTCTTC. Amino acid sequence: CASSLDVAAINNEQFF.

The chain carries TRBV29-1 and TRBJ2-1; 7 bases align to TRBD2. Trimming removed 8 bases from V and 0 bases from J; junction bases left unmatched: 10. The CDR3 runs to 15 residues. Germline V gene lookup returns CDR1 SQVTM and CDR2 ANQGSEA. CDR3 in amino acids: CSRPAGKSSYNEQFF. In DNA, the CDR3 is TGCAGCAGGCCAGCGGGGAAGAGCTCCTACAATGAGCAGTTCTTC.

The chain carries TRBV6-5 and TRBJ1-1; weak D call: TRBD1 (6 bases). The V end lost 5 bases, the J end lost 8 bases, and 9 bases lay between the germline ends. Germline V gene data show CDR1 as MNHEY and CDR2 as SVGAGI. The CDR3 extends over 11 amino acids. CDR3 amino acids: CASSHGQEAFF. The DNA for the CDR3 is TGTGCCAGCAGTCACGGACAGGAAGCTTTCTTT.

The rearrangement joins TRBV29-1 to TRBJ1-1; TRBD1 aligns across 7 bases. The germline gives CDR1 SQVTM, CDR2 ANQGSEA. The CDR3 is 13 amino acids. J gave up 0 bases and V 7 bases, and 5 bases lay outside the gene matches. CDR3: CSGGGQVNTEAFF. The CDR3 bases are TGCAGCGGCGGTGGACAGGTGAACACTGAAGCTTTCTTT.

This chain connects TRBV6-5 to TRBJ2-7; 8 positions agree with TRBD1. With 2 bases clipped from V and 6 bases from J, the junction kept 12 bases outside the gene matches. Germline CDR1 is MNHEY and CDR2 is SVGAGI. The CDR3 covers 16 residues. The CDR3 DNA reads TGTGCCAGCAGTTACCATAGACAGGGGAGGTCTGGCGAGCAGTACTTC. Encoded protein: CASSYHRQGRSGEQYF.

This clone occurred a few times. CDR3: CASSETVMGETQYF. CDR3 DNA sequence: TGTGCCAGCAGTGAAACAGTCATGGGAGAGACCCAGTACTTC. The chain couples TRBV2 to TRBJ2-5; no clear D. The CDR3 has 14 residues. The germline V gene encodes CDR1 SNHLY and CDR2 FYNNEI. V was clipped by 2 bases and J by 4 bases, with 11 bases between them.

The V and J genes are TRBV25-1 and TRBJ1-1, with a possible D match to TRBD1 (5 bases). The germline V gene has CDR1 MGHDK and CDR2 SYGVNS. The CDR3 loop spans 14 amino acids. V was cut by 4 bases and J by 4 bases, with 13 bases left in between. CDR3 loop: CASSARGAGTEAFF. The CDR3 DNA sequence: TGTGCCAGCAGTGCCCGAGGGGCTGGCACTGAAGCTTTCTTT.

The chain has TRBV30 and TRBJ2-1; TRBD1 or TRBD2 may be the D gene (5 bases each). This CDR3 comprises 14 residues. The V and J ends lost 3 bases and 5 bases respectively, with 14 bases between them. CDR1 is GTSNPN, CDR2 SVGIG, per germline (reference sequence). CDR3 in amino acids: CAWRAWGSDNEQFF. Here the CDR3 DNA reads TGTGCCTGGAGGGCCTGGGGGTCCGACAATGAGCAGTTCTTC.

V usage is TRBV20-1 and J usage is TRBJ2-7, with D possibly TRBD1 on 5 matching bases. The CDR3 sequence is 11 residues long. The V and J ends lost 5 bases and 10 bases respectively, with 15 bases between them. In germline, CDR1 is DFQATT, CDR2 SNEGSKA (reference sequence). The CDR3 sequence: CSAQTGIGQYF. The CDR3 DNA reads as TGCAGTGCTCAAACAGGAATAGGCCAGTACTTC.

The table lists this clone with a few counts. The J gene is TRBJ2-2, the V gene TRBV29-1, with D possibly called TRBD1 or TRBD2 (6 bases each). Germline V gives CDR1 SQVTM, CDR2 ANQGSEA. V was pared by 4 bases and J by 3 bases, with 12 bases between. CDR3 length: 14 amino acids. CDR3 sequence (DNA): TGCAGCGTTGCTCCGAGGGGGGACACCGGGGAGCTGTTTTTT. It is translated as CSVAPRGDTGELFF.

Here the CDR3 DNA reads TGTGCCAGCAGCGAGGGACAGGGGAACTATGGCTACACCTTC. Protein: CASSEGQGNYGYTF. This chain uses TRBV7-9 with TRBJ1-2; 10 positions agree with TRBD1. Germline CDR1 and CDR2: SEHNR and FQNEAQ (reference sequence). V gave up 5 bases and J gave up 2 bases; unmatched junction bases: 2. The CDR3 runs 14 residues.